A single TCR beta chain is shown here with its context. Generated by immunoSEQ multiplex PCR, the TCRdb table keeps only in-frame clones and is missing some. The sample comprises approximately 88,000 clones, under 95% of which are singletons, and over 4% rests with the top ten. This entry belongs to a study of T cells in localized non-small cell lung cancer. Germline V gene lookup returns CDR1 SGHTA and CDR2 FQGNSA. The V gene lost 3 bases and the J gene lost 4 bases, with 12 bases spanning the gap. The CDR3 covers 14 residues. The sample here was PBMCs, taken before any cancer treatment. J is TRBJ1-1 and V is TRBV7-2; possibly TRBD1 for D (6 bases). The sequence came from a woman aged 35-70 years with stage II squamous cell lung carcinoma. CDR3 in amino acids: CASSLGGRVTEAFF. In DNA form, the CDR3 reads TGTGCCAGCAGCTTGGGGGGGCGAGTCACTGAAGCTTTCTTT.